This TCR beta chain was observed in a study of cytomegalovirus exposure and HLA in healthy donors. V was pared by 4 bases and J by 9 bases, with 3 bases of the junction left unmatched. The length of the CDR3 is 13 residues. Germline V CDR1 and CDR2: MNHNS, SASEGT. Sequencing was performed with immunoSEQ multiplex PCR; in TCRdb, only in-frame clones are kept and a portion is missing. The profile shows about 360,000 clones, about nine tenths of them singletons. The sample holds a few counts of this clone. The specimen sequenced was PBMCs. The clonotype was recovered from a woman under 30 in good health and CMV-seronegative. The chain employs TRBV6-1 and TRBJ1-2, with TRBD1 matching 12 bases. As DNA, the CDR3 is TGTGCCAGCAGTGGGGACAGGGGGCTAAGCTACACCTTC. The encoded protein is CASSGDRGLSYTF.